These 30 T cell receptor beta chains came from one sample sequenced in a study of memory CD4+ T cells and cytomegalovirus serostatus. Libraries were prepared by immunoSEQ multiplex PCR; TCRdb keeps only in-frame clonotypes and omits some of them. Of tens of thousands of clones listed, 60% to 80% are singletons. The sort gate was single viable CD3+CD4+CD8-CD45RO+ cells for memory CD4+ T cells. Sequencing input: memory CD4+ T cells from blood. Receptor source: an adult in good health and CMV-seronegative.

The rearrangement uses TRBV4-2 and TRBJ2-5, with TRBD2 matching 9 bases. This CDR3 is built from 16 residues. Germline V gene lookup returns CDR1 LGHNA and CDR2 YNFKEQ. Trimming took 4 bases from V and 3 from J; bases not matched to a gene: 9. CDR3 in amino acids: CASSPRHASGEETQYF. The CDR3 DNA follows: TGTGCCAGCAGCCCCCGTCATGCTAGCGGGGAAGAGACCCAGTACTTC.

The V call is TRBV20-1, the J call TRBJ2-7; possible D gene TRBD1, 5 bases. The CDR3 sequence is 11 residues long. The V and J ends lost 6 bases and 6 bases respectively, with 12 bases between them. The germline CDR1 and CDR2 sequences are DFQATT and SNEGSKA (reference sequence). Written as DNA, the CDR3 is TGCAGTGCCACCCCACAGGTCGAGCAGTACTTC. Its protein is CSATPQVEQYF.

This clone was seen once. The V and J genes are TRBV7-2 and TRBJ2-5; D may be TRBD2 (6 bases). The V end was cut by 5 bases, the J end by 5 bases, with 15 bases between. Germline lookup yields CDR1 SGHTA and CDR2 FQGNSA. The CDR3 runs 14 residues. The CDR3 DNA reads as TGTGCCAGCAGCCCGGACTATTTAGAGGAGACCCAGTACTTC. It translates to CASSPDYLEETQYF.

This sequence joins TRBV27 and TRBJ1-2, with 8 bases identical to TRBD1. The CDR3 runs to 14 residues. Unmatched junction bases numbered 7, after V lost 7 bases and J lost 3 bases. Germline lookup yields CDR1 MNHEY and CDR2 SMNVEV (reference sequence). The CDR3: CASKSDRDDYGYTF. In DNA form, the CDR3 reads TGTGCCAGCAAGTCGGACAGGGATGACTATGGCTACACCTTC.

The chain employs TRBV2 and TRBJ1-4; 9 bases map to TRBD1. V gave up 9 bases and J gave up 4 bases; unmatched junction bases: 9. This CDR3 has 15 residues. The germline V gene has CDR1 SNHLY and CDR2 FYNNEI. The CDR3 DNA reads as TGTGCCAGAGGGACAGGGTTGGAGGGTAATGAAAAACTGTTTTTT. Protein product: CARGTGLEGNEKLFF.

The J gene is TRBJ1-4, the V gene TRBV5-8; D unresolved. This CDR3 is built from 16 residues. The germline V gene has CDR1 SGHTS and CDR2 YDEGEE. The ends were cut back, 2 bases at V and 5 bases at J, with 16 bases in the middle. This CDR3 is CASSFQTTVANEKLFF. The CDR3 DNA follows: TGTGCCAGCAGCTTTCAGACAACGGTGGCGAATGAAAAACTGTTTTTT. Together with reference TRBV5-8 and TRBJ1-4, the CDR3 gives the full variable domain: EAGVTQSPTHLIKTRGQQATLRCSPISGHTSVYWYQQALGLGLQFLLWYDEGEERNRGNFPPRFSGRQFPNYSSELNVNALELEDSALYLCASSFQTTVANEKLFFGSGTQLSVL.

The chain combines TRBV18 with TRBJ2-5; TRBD1 matches 7 bases. Germline CDR1 is KGHSH and CDR2 is LQKENI. Losses at the gene ends were 2 bases for V and 5 bases for J; bases not matched to a gene: 5. The CDR3 contains 14 residues. CDR3 sequence (DNA): TGTGCCAGCTCACCAGGAACAGGGGACGAGACCCAGTACTTC. Protein sequence: CASSPGTGDETQYF.

The chain is built from TRBV7-8 and TRBJ2-5; 7 bases line up with TRBD1. Germline V CDR1 and CDR2: SGHVS, FQNEAQ. J was trimmed by 2 bases and V by 4 bases; bases with no gene match: 4. The CDR3 runs 14 residues. CDR3 sequence: CASSSKGQQETQYF. Here the CDR3 DNA reads TGTGCCAGCAGCTCCAAGGGACAGCAAGAGACCCAGTACTTC.

This clone was picked up a small number of times. The J gene is TRBJ2-7, the V gene TRBV7-2; 9 bases are shared with TRBD1. Germline V CDR1 and CDR2: SGHTA, FQGNSA. Trimming took 7 bases from V and 1 from J; bases not matched to a gene: 5. The CDR3 has 14 residues. CDR3 in amino acids: CASNRGQGSYEQYF. The DNA of the CDR3 is TGTGCCAGCAACCGCGGACAGGGGTCCTACGAGCAGTACTTC.

This chain uses TRBV14 with TRBJ1-1, with D unclear. The germline V gene has CDR1 SGHDN and CDR2 FVKESK. V lost 0 bases, J lost 1 base, and 9 bases lay in between. CDR3 length: 15 residues. CDR3 in amino acids: CASSQDLTRNTEAFF. In nucleotides, the CDR3 is TGTGCCAGCAGCCAAGACTTGACAAGGAACACTGAAGCTTTCTTT.

This chain uses TRBV11-3 with TRBJ2-1; the D gene is possibly TRBD1 (5 bases). Germline values: CDR1 SGHNT, CDR2 YENEEA. V dropped 0 bases and J dropped 10 bases, with 10 bases sitting between them. The CDR3 totals 13 residues. DNA for the CDR3: TGTGCCAGCAGCTTAGATTTTAAGGGGGAGCAGTTCTTC. Translation: CASSLDFKGEQFF.

In its sample, this clone was seen a few times. Other DNA sequences in the same sample also yield this CDR3. The chain carries TRBV25-1 and TRBJ1-1; D not certain. V was trimmed by 6 bases and J by 5 bases, leaving 7 bases between them. In germline, CDR1 is MGHDK, CDR2 SYGVNS. The CDR3 consists of 11 residues. CDR3 nucleotides: TGTGCCAGCAGAGCAAGGACTGAAGCTTTCTTT. Its protein product is CASRARTEAFF.

The rearrangement links TRBV30 to TRBJ1-2; tentative D call: TRBD1 (5 bases). The V and J ends lost 1 base and 5 bases respectively, with 14 bases between them. The CDR3 extends over 14 amino acids. CDR1 is GTSNPN and CDR2 is SVGIG in the germline V gene (reference sequence). This CDR3 is CAWSGGGIGYGYTF. Here the CDR3 DNA reads TGTGCCTGGAGTGGGGGGGGAATTGGGTATGGCTACACCTTC.

The chain is built from TRBV5-1 and TRBJ2-3; 11 bases are a match to TRBD2. V lost 7 bases to trimming and J lost 3 bases; unmatched junction nucleotides: 4. This CDR3 comprises 14 residues. Germline V gene data show CDR1 as SGHRS and CDR2 as YFSETQ. CDR3 coding DNA: TGCGCCAGCTCTCGACTAGCGGGAACAGATACGCAGTATTTT. This gives the protein CASSRLAGTDTQYF.

This rearrangement joins TRBV19 to TRBJ1-3, with a tentative D call TRBD1 (6 bases). In germline, CDR1 is LNHDA, CDR2 SQIVND (reference sequence). Trimming shortened V by 5 bases and J by 1 base, and 18 bases separated the two germline ends. The CDR3 runs 17 residues. CDR3 nucleotide sequence: TGTGCCAGTAGTCCCCTGGGGGCTTCCCTATCTGGAAACACCATATATTTT. Translation: CASSPLGASLSGNTIYF.

The rearrangement joins TRBV11-2 to TRBJ2-5; TRBD2 matches 7 bases. This CDR3 region has 16 residues. J lost 3 bases, V lost 7 bases, and 14 bases had no gene match. Germline V gene data show CDR1 as SGHAT and CDR2 as FQNNGV. The CDR3 sequence: CASTTLKRGRKETQYF. CDR3 DNA: TGTGCCAGCACCACCTTGAAGCGGGGAAGGAAAGAGACCCAGTACTTC.

The gene calls are TRBV9 and TRBJ2-7; no clear D. Trimming cost V 0 bases and J 6 bases, with 10 bases left between them. CDR3 length: 13 residues. Germline loops: CDR1 SGDLS, CDR2 YYNGEE. Here the CDR3 reads CASSVDPPAEQYF. The CDR3 DNA follows: TGTGCCAGCAGCGTAGATCCACCGGCCGAGCAGTACTTC. The full variable domain, with the rest looked up from reference TRBV9 and TRBJ2-7, is DSGVTQTPKHLITATGQRVTLRCSPRSGDLSVYWYQQSLDQGLQFLIQYYNGEERAKGNILERFSAQQFPDLHSELNLSSLELGDSALYFCASSVDPPAEQYFGPGTRLTVT.

J is TRBJ1-1 and V is TRBV5-1, with 8 nucleotides matching TRBD1. The CDR3 loop spans 13 amino acids. V trimming: 0 bases; J trimming: 11 bases; junction bases outside the gene matches: 6. The V gene's germline CDR1 is SGHRS and CDR2 YFSETQ. DNA of the CDR3: TGCGCCAGCAGCTTGGCCACAGGGGGGGAGGCTTTCTTT. It translates to CASSLATGGEAFF.

V gene TRBV28 combines with J gene TRBJ2-5, with D perhaps being TRBD1 or TRBD2 (5 bases each). Germline-derived CDR1 and CDR2 are MDHEN and SYDVKM. V was trimmed by 6 bases and J by 1 base, leaving 6 bases between them. This CDR3 has 12 residues. The CDR3 region is CASRGVQETQYF. The CDR3 DNA sequence: TGTGCCAGCAGGGGGGTCCAAGAGACCCAGTACTTC.

The table lists this clone with a few counts. This chain links TRBV2 with TRBJ2-5, with D hard to call. There are 10 residues in the CDR3. Germline CDR1 reads SNHLY; CDR2 reads FYNNEI. Trimming pared 9 bases from V and 3 bases from J, leaving 5 bases between. The CDR3 DNA reads TGTGCCAGTGTAGAAGAGACCCAGTACTTC. This gives the protein CASVEETQYF.

The gene calls are TRBV28 and TRBJ2-3; perhaps TRBD1 as D (6 bases). Trimming shortened V by 7 bases and J by 1 base, and 12 bases separated the two germline ends. The CDR3 extends over 14 amino acids. Germline CDR1 reads MDHEN; CDR2 reads SYDVKM. The CDR3 here is CASTLAGGTDTQYF. CDR3 bases: TGTGCCAGCACCCTGGCAGGGGGCACAGATACGCAGTATTTT.

The rearrangement links TRBV10-3 to TRBJ1-1; weak D call: TRBD1 (6 bases). V was pared by 3 bases and J by 1 base, with 9 bases between. There are 14 residues in the CDR3. Per germline, CDR1 ENHRY and CDR2 SYGVKD. CDR3 amino acids: CAISDNRANTEAFF. The CDR3 DNA follows: TGTGCCATCAGTGACAACAGGGCGAACACTGAAGCTTTCTTT.

The J gene is TRBJ1-6, the V gene TRBV28; 8 positions agree with TRBD1. Trimming took 6 bases from V and 8 from J; bases not matched to a gene: 6. The V gene's germline CDR1 is MDHEN and CDR2 SYDVKM. The CDR3 is made up of 14 amino acids. CDR3 residues: CASSPQGGDSPLHF. CDR3 DNA: TGTGCCAGCAGCCCACAGGGGGGTGATTCACCCCTCCACTTT.

The chain combines TRBV29-1 with TRBJ1-2, with D possibly TRBD1 on 5 matching bases. Deletions cut 2 bases from V and 5 bases from J, with 24 bases between. Germline lookup yields CDR1 SQVTM and CDR2 ANQGSEA. The CDR3 totals 17 residues. The CDR3 loop is CSVELMTVKNEGYGYTF. CDR3 nucleotides: TGCAGCGTTGAATTAATGACAGTTAAGAACGAGGGTTATGGCTACACCTTC.

This clone showed up just a few times. In nucleotides, the CDR3 is TGTGCCTGCCTAGCCGGACAGGGGACAAGTACGCAGGGCTACACCTTC. This sequence encodes CACLAGQGTSTQGYTF. The chain uses TRBV30 and TRBJ1-2; 9 bases map to TRBD1. The germline V gene encodes CDR1 GTSNPN and CDR2 SVGIG (reference sequence). CDR3 length: 16 amino acids. V lost 6 bases and J lost 8; bases outside the gene matches: 19.

The chain joins TRBV10-3 to TRBJ2-7; the match to TRBD1 covers 7 bases. The CDR3 extends over 14 amino acids. Trimming at V came to 8 bases and at J to 4 bases, leaving 11 bases not matched to a gene. Germline-derived CDR1 and CDR2 are ENHRY and SYGVKD. This CDR3 reads CAIGATGHIYEQYF. DNA for the CDR3: TGTGCCATCGGCGCGACAGGGCATATTTACGAGCAGTACTTC.

V and J are TRBV9 and TRBJ1-2; no clear D gene. The V and J ends lost 2 bases and 2 bases respectively, with 7 bases between them. In germline, CDR1 is SGDLS, CDR2 YYNGEE. This CDR3 is built from 13 residues. The DNA of the CDR3 is TGTGCCAGCAGCGTGGACGCAAACTATGGCTACACCTTC. As protein: CASSVDANYGYTF.

The chain joins TRBV18 to TRBJ2-4, with TRBD1 matching 9 bases. J gave up 6 bases and V 3 bases, and 6 bases lay outside the gene matches. The V gene's germline CDR1 is KGHSH and CDR2 LQKENI. The CDR3 extends over 15 amino acids. The DNA of the CDR3 is TGTGCCAGCTCACCCCGGGACAGGGTAACAAACATTCAGTACTTC. Amino acids: CASSPRDRVTNIQYF.

A single count supports this clone. This rearrangement joins TRBV14 to TRBJ2-3; D gene ambiguous. V gave up 0 bases and J gave up 3 bases, with 4 bases separating them. This CDR3 region has 13 residues. In germline, CDR1 is SGHDN, CDR2 FVKESK. CDR3 residues: CASSQDLTDTQYF. CDR3 sequence (DNA): TGTGCCAGCAGCCAAGATTTGACAGATACGCAGTATTTT. Together with reference TRBV14 and TRBJ2-3, the CDR3 gives the full variable domain: EAGVTQFPSHSVIEKGQTVTLRCDPISGHDNLYWYRRVMGKEIKFLLHFVKESKQDESGMPNNRFLAERTGGTYSTLKVQPAELEDSGVYFCASSQDLTDTQYFGPGTRLTVL.

The chain couples TRBV5-1 to TRBJ1-4; D is undetermined. The length of the CDR3 is 14 residues. The V end was cut by 3 bases, the J end by 3 bases, with 9 bases between. Germline V CDR1 and CDR2: SGHRS, YFSETQ. The CDR3 nucleotides are TGCGCCAGCAGCTATCGACCGGCTAATGAAAAACTGTTTTTT. Translated, it gives CASSYRPANEKLFF.